The sequence of this TCR beta chain was determined in a study of T cell responses to AZD1222 COVID-19 vaccine. Study-wide findings and caveats: Seropositive status at baseline applied to only five to seven AZD1222 recipients. Compared with day 0, the breadth and depth of the Spike-specific TCR repertoire rose significantly after two doses of AZD1222. Most donors were white British, females outnumbered males, and clonal diversity was possibly underestimated. It was only after the peak T cell response that any repertoires were sampled.

Generated by immunoSEQ multiplex PCR, the TCRdb table keeps only in-frame clones and is missing some. The data contain about 93,000 clones, around 87% of them seen just once; the ten biggest clones take up about 2.5%. With respect to this clone: Its specificity is unknown.

The CDR3 loop spans 13 amino acids. Germline V CDR1 and CDR2: SQVTM, ANQGSEA. V gave up 8 bases and J gave up 4 bases; unmatched junction bases: 7. The sequence came from an adult who received the AZD1222 COVID-19 vaccine. This chain links TRBV29-1 with TRBJ2-2; the match to TRBD1 covers 7 bases. Sequencing was performed on peripheral blood, taken 28 days after the second AZD1222 dose. CDR3 in amino acids: CSSWTGLTGELFF. In nucleotides, the CDR3 is TGCAGCTCCTGGACAGGCCTCACCGGGGAGCTGTTTTTT.